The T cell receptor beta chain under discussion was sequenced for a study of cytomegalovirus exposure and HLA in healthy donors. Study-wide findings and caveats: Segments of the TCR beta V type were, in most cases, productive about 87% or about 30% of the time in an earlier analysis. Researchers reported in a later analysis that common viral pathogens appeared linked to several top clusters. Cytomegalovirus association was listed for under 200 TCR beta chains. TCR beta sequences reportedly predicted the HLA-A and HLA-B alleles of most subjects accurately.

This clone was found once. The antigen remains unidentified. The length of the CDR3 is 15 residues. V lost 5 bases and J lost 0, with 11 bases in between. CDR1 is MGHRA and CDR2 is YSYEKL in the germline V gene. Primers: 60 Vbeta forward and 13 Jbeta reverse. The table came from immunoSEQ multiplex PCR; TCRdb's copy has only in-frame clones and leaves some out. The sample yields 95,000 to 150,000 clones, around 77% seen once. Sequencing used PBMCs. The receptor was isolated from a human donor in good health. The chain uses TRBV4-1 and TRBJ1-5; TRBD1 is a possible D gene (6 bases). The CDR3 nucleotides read TGCGCCAGCAGCGTTCACAGGGATAGCAATCAGCCCCAGCATTTT. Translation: CASSVHRDSNQPQHF.